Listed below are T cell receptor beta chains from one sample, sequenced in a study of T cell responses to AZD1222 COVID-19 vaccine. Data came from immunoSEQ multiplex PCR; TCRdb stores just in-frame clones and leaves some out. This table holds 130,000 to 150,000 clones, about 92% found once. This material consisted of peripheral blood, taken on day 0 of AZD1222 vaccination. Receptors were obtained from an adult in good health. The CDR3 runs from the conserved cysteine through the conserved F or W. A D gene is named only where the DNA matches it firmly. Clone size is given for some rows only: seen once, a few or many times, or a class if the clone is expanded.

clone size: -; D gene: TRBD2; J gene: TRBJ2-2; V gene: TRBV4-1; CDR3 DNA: TGCGCCAGCAGCTACGGACTAGCGGGGACTCTAACGAACACCGGGGAGCTGTTTTTT; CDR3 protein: CASSYGLAGTLTNTGELFF
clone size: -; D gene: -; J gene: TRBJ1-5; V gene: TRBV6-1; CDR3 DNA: TGTGCCAGCAGTGAAGTAGGGGCAGGGCTGGGTCAGCCCCAGCATTTT; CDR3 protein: CASSEVGAGLGQPQHF
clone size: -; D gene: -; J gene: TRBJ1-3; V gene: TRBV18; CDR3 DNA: TGTGCCAGCTCACCACGAACAGCCTCCTCTGGAAACACCATATATTTT; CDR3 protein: CASSPRTASSGNTIYF
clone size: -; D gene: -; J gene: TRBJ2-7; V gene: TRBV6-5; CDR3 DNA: TGTGCCACTGAGGGCGGGTCCGATGAGCAGTACTTC; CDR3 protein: CATEGGSDEQYF
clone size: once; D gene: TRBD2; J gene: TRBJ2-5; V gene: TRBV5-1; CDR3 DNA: TGCGCCAGCGGTCTAGCGGGGTACTACCAAGAGACCCAGTACTTC; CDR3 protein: CASGLAGYYQETQYF
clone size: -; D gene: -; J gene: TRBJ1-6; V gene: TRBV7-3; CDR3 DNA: TGTGCCAGCAGCCTGGGAGCAGACGGGATTTCACCCCTCCACTTT; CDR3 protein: CASSLGADGISPLHF
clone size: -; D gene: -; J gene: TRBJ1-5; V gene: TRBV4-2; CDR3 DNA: TGTGCCAGCAGCCAAGATTCAAGCAGGGGCGATCAGCCCCAGCATTTT; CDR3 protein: CASSQDSSRGDQPQHF
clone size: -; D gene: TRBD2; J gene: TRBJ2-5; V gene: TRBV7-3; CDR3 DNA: TGTGCCAGCAGCTTAGGACTAGCGGGAGAGGAGACCCAGTACTTC; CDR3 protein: CASSLGLAGEETQYF
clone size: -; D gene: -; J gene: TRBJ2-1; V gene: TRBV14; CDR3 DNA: TGTGCCAGCAGCCGTACCCCCATACAGCAGTTCTTC; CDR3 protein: CASSRTPIQQFF
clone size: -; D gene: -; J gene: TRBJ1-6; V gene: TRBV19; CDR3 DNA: TGTGCCAGTAGCCCAGTCGGCAGTCCCCGGGATTCACCCCTCCACTTT; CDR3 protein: CASSPVGSPRDSPLHF
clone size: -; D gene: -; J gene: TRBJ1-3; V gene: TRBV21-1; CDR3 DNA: TGTGCCAGCAGCGGGGTCTCTGGAAACACCATATATTTT; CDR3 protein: CASSGVSGNTIYF
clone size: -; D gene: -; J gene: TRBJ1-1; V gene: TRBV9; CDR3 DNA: TGTGCCAGCAGCGTAGGACTAGGGCGCACTGAAGCTTTCTTT; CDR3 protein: CASSVGLGRTEAFF
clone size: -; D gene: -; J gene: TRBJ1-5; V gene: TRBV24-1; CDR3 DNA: TGTGCCGTCCAGTCGGGCAATCAGCCCCAGCATTTT; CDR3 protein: CAVQSGNQPQHF
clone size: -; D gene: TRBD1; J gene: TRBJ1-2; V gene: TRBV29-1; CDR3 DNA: TGCAGCGCCGGGACAGCTCGAAACCCGTTTGGCTACACCTTC; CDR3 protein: CSAGTARNPFGYTF
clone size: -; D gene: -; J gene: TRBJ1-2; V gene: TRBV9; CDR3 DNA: TGTGCCAGCAGCGTAGCTCCGGGCCCGGACTATGGCTACACCTTC; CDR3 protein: CASSVAPGPDYGYTF
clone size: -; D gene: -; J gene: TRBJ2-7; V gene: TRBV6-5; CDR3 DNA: TGTGCCAGCAGTCCCGATGGGGGCGCAGGGTACGAGCAGTACTTC; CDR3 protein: CASSPDGGAGYEQYF
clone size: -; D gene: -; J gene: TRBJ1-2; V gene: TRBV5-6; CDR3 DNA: TGTGCCAGCAGAGCTTACGGCGGCAACTATGGCTACACCTTC; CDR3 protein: CASRAYGGNYGYTF
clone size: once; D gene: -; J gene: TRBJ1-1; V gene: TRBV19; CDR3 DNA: TGTGCCAGTATTCTTGACGGGCTCGAGCCTGAAGCTTTCTTT; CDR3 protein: CASILDGLEPEAFF
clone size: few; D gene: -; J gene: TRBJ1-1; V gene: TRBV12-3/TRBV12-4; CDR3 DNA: TGTGCCAGCAGTTTAGTCAGGCATACTGAAGCTTTCTTT; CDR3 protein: CASSLVRHTEAFF
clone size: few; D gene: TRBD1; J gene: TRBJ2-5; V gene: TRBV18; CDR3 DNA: TGTGCCAGCACGGGACAGGGAGGCCTACAAGAGACCCAGTACTTC; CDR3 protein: CASTGQGGLQETQYF
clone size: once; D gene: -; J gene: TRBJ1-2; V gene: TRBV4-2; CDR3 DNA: TGTGCCAGCAGCCAAGCGGGACCTGATGGCTACACCTTC; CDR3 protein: CASSQAGPDGYTF
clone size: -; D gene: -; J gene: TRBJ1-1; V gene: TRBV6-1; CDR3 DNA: TGTGCCAGCAGTGAATCGGACCACACTGAAGCTTTCTTT; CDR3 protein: CASSESDHTEAFF
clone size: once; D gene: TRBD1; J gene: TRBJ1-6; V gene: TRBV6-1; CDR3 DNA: TGTGCCAGCAGTGAAGGGACAGGGTCGAATTCACCCCTCCACTTT; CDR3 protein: CASSEGTGSNSPLHF
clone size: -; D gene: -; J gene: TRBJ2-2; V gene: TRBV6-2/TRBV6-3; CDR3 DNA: TGTGCCAGCAGTTCAGGGAACACCGGGGAGCTGTTTTTT; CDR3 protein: CASSSGNTGELFF
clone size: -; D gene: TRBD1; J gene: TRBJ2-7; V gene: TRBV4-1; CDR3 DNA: TGCGCCAGCAGCCAGGCAGGACAGGGCACCTACGAGCAGTACTTC; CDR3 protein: CASSQAGQGTYEQYF
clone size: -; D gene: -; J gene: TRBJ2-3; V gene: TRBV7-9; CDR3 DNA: TGTGCCAGCAGCTTGGGAAGCGGGAGCACAGATACGCAGTATTTT; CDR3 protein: CASSLGSGSTDTQYF
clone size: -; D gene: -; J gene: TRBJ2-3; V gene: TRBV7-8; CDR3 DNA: TGTGCCAGCTTCCAGAGGGACGACACAGATACGCAGTATTTT; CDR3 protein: CASFQRDDTDTQYF
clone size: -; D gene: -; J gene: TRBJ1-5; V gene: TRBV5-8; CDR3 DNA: TGTGCCAGCAGCTTGGAATCAGGGGAAAGGTATAGCAATCAGCCCCAGCATTTT; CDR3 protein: CASSLESGERYSNQPQHF
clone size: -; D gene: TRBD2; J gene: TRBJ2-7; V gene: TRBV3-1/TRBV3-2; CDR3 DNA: TGTGCCAGCAGCCAAGTACCCCCGGGACTAGCGGGAGGCGAGCAGTACTTC; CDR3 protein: CASSQVPPGLAGGEQYF
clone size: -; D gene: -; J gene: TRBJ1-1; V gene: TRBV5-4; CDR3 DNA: TGTGCCAGCAGCTTGAGTTATCCGGGGGTGATGAACACTGAAGCTTTCTTT; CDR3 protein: CASSLSYPGVMNTEAFF
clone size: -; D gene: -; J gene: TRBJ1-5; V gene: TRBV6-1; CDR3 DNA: TGTGCCAGCAGTGAATTCCGACAGCCCGATCAGCCCCAGCATTTT; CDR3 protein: CASSEFRQPDQPQHF
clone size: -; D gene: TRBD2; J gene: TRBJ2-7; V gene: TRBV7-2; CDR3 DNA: TGTGCCAGCAGCTTGAGTTCGGCTAGCGGCTACGAGCAGTACTTC; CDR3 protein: CASSLSSASGYEQYF
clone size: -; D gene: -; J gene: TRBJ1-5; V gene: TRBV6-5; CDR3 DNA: TGTGCCAGCAGTTACTCAGGGGTTCGGAATCAGCCCCAGCATTTT; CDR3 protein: CASSYSGVRNQPQHF
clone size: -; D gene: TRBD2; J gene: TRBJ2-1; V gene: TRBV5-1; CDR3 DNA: TGCGCCAGCAGCCAGAATCCGGGACTAGCAAAGGGCGATGAGCAGTTCTTC; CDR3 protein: CASSQNPGLAKGDEQFF
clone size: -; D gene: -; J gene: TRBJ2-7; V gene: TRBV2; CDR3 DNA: TGTTCCTTCCGCCAGACGGCCATCTCCTACGAGCAGTACTTC; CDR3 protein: CSFRQTAISYEQYF
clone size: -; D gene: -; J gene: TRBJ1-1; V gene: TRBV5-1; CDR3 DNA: TGCGCCAGCAGCTTGGGGGCGCGGACTGAAGCTTTCTTT; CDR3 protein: CASSLGARTEAFF
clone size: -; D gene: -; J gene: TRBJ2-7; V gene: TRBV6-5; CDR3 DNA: TGTGCCAGCAAAAAGACAGACTACGAGCAGTACTTC; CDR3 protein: CASKKTDYEQYF
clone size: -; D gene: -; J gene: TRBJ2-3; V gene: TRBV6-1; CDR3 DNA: TGTGCCAGCAGTGAAGATGGGGGACCTGGCACAGATACGCAGTATTTT; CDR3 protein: CASSEDGGPGTDTQYF
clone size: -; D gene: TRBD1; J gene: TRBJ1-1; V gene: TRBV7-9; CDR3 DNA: TGTGCCAGCAGCTCCACAGGGGGCTTGAACACTGAAGCTTTCTTT; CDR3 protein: CASSSTGGLNTEAFF
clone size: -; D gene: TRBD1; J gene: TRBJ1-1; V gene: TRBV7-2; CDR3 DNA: TGTGCCAGCAGCTTAGGTCTAGGACAGGGAAGTACTGAAGCTTTCTTT; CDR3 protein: CASSLGLGQGSTEAFF
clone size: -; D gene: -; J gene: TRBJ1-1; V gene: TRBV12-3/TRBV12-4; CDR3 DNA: TGTGCCAGCAGTCGGTCGTCCACTGAAGCTTTCTTT; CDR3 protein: CASSRSSTEAFF
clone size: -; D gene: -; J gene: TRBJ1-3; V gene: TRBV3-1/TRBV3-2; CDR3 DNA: TGTGCCAGCAGCCAAGATCCCAGGGGTTTCTCTGGAAACACCATATATTTT; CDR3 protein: CASSQDPRGFSGNTIYF
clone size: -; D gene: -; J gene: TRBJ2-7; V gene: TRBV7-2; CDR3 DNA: TGTGCCAGCAGCAAAAGCGCGAGCTCCTACGAGCAGTACTTC; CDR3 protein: CASSKSASSYEQYF
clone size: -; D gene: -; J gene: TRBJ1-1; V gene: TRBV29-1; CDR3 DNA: TGCAGCGTTGAAAGGGGGGCAGGGGTTAGTAGCACTGAAGCTTTCTTT; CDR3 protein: CSVERGAGVSSTEAFF
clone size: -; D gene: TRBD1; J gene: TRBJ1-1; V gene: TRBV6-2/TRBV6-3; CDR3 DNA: TGTGCCAGCAGTTACTCGATACAGGGGGCTGATACTGAAGCTTTCTTT; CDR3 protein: CASSYSIQGADTEAFF
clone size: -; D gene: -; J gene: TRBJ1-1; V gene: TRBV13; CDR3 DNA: TGTGCCAGCAGCCCGAGGGGGGGCAGCACTGAAGCTTTCTTT; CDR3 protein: CASSPRGGSTEAFF